This record covers a single TCR beta chain. The data derive from a study of blood T cell repertoires in COVID-19. Whole-study context: The study drew acute and convalescent COVID-19 samples from the United States, Italy and Spain. PBMCs, B-cell-depleted T cells, or T cells were the source of the cDNA or gDNA that made up the material.

Germline values: CDR1 KGHDR, CDR2 SFDVKD. V lost 4 bases and J lost 0; bases outside the gene matches: 10. The CDR3 has 18 amino acids. The authors' processing: Amplification with reference gene primers provided the estimates of nucleated cell counts. TCRdb's copy holds only in-frame clones and misses some; the assay was immunoSEQ multiplex PCR. That table is the source of V, J and clone size, and D and trimming were worked out from the DNA. The sample has 200,000 to 250,000 clones, 70% to 90% seen once. Sequencing was done on a sample of peripheral blood. The J gene is TRBJ2-1, the V gene TRBV24-1, with TRBD2 matching over 8 bases. The receptor comes from a man aged 60 to 69 with acute or convalescent COVID-19. The CDR3 loop reads CATSDPGAGGSSYNEQFF. CDR3 coding DNA: TGTGCCACCAGTGACCCCGGGGCGGGAGGTAGCTCCTACAATGAGCAGTTCTTC.